This paragraph reports one TCR beta chain. The CDR3 runs to 14 residues. CDR1 LGHDT and CDR2 YNNKEL come from the germline V gene (reference sequence). Trimming cost V 2 bases and J 6 bases; bases outside gene matches: 3. These data are taken from a study of blood T cell repertoires in COVID-19. The wider study: Samples came from the United States, Italy and Spain, spanning acute and convalescent COVID-19. The cDNA or gDNA used as material had been derived from T cells, B-cell-depleted T cells, or PBMCs.

Authors' data handling: For nucleated cells, counts were estimated from reference gene primer amplification. The repertoire was sequenced with immunoSEQ multiplex PCR; TCRdb's copy has only in-frame clones and lacks some. The V and J calls and clone size were taken over from that table, and D and trimming were inferred from the DNA. The sample yields about 120,000 clones, about 85% seen once. This receptor was identified in a man between 65 and 80 years old with acute or convalescent COVID-19. The chain carries TRBV3-1 (or the pseudogene TRBV3-2) and TRBJ1-2; 10 bases agree with TRBD1. Input material: peripheral blood. CDR3 residues: CASSQRDRGDGYTF. The DNA for the CDR3 is TGTGCCAGCAGCCAACGGGACAGGGGCGATGGCTACACCTTC.